The T cell receptor (beta chain) under discussion was sequenced for a study of blood T cells in healthy people across ages. CDR1 and CDR2 from the germline V gene are MNHEY and SMNVEV (reference sequence). The CDR3 loop spans 13 amino acids. Trimming left V 5 bases short and J 3 bases short, with 10 bases between. Using a J-beta primer mix together with a sample-barcoded 5' primer, a second PCR was run for about 6 to 12 cycles. Via MiXCR, TCRdb re-called the 5' RACE reads, giving one row per CDR3 protein. The repertoire holds some 880,000 distinct CDR3 sequences, with roughly 34% as singletons. The V gene is TRBV27, the J gene TRBJ2-5; D gene ambiguous. Material: blood. The receptor was isolated from a man aged 18 to 29 in good health. For the CDR3, the DNA is TGTGCCAGCAGTCGTAGGAGAGAAGAGACCCAGTACTTC. Translated, it gives CASSRRREETQYF.